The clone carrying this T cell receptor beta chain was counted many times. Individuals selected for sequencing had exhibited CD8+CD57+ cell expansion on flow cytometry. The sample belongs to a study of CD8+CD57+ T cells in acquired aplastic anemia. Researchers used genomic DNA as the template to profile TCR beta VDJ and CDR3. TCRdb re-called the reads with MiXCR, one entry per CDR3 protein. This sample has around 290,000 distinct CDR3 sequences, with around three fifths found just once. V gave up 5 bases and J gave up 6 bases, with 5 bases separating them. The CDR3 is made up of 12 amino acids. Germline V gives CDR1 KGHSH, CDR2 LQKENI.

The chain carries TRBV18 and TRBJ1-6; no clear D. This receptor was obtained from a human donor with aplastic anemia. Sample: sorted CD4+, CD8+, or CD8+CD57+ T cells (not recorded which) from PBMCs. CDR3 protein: CASSAGNSPLHF. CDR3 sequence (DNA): TGTGCCAGCTCAGCTGGTAATTCACCCCTCCACTTT. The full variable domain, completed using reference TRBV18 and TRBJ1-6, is NAGVMQNPRHLVRRRGQEARLRCSPMKGHSHVYWYRQLPEEGLKFMVYLQKENIIDESGMPKERFSAEFPKEGPSILRIQQVVRGDSAAYFCASSAGNSPLHFGNGTRLTVT.